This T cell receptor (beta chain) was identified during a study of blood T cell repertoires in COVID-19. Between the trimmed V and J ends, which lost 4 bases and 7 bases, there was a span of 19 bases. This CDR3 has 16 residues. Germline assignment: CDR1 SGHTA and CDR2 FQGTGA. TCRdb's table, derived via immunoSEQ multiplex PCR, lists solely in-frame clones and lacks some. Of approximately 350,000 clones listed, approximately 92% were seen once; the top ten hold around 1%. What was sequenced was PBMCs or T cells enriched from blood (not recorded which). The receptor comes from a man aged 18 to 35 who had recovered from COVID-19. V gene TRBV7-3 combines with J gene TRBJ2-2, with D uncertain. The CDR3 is CASSSLSSLDGGELFF. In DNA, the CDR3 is TGTGCCAGCAGCTCCTTGTCTAGTTTAGATGGCGGGGAGCTGTTTTTT.